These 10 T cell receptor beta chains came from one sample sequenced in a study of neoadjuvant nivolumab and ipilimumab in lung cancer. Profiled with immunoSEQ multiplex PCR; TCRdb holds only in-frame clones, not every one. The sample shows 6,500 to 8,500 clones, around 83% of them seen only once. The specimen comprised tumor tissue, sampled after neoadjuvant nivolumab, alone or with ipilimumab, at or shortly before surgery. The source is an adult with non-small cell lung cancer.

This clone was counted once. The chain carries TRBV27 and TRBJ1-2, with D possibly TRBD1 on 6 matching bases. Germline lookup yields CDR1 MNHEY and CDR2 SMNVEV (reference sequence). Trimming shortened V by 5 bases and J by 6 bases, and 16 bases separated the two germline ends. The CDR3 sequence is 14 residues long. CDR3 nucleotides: TGTGCCAGCAGTAACCGAGGGGGGGTAGATGGCTACACCTTC. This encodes CASSNRGGVDGYTF.

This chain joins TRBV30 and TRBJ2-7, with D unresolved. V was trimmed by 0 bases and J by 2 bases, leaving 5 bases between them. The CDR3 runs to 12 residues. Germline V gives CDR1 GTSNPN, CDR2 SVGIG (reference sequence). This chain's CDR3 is CAWSVGAYEQYF. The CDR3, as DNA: TGTGCCTGGAGTGTGGGTGCCTACGAGCAGTACTTC.

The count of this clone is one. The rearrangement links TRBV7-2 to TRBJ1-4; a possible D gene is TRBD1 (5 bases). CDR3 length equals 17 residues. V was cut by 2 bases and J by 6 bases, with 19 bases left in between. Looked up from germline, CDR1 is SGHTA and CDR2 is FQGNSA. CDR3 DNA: TGTGCCAGCAGCTTAAATATTAGGGCCAGGGCTGATGAAAAACTGTTTTTT. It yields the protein CASSLNIRARADEKLFF. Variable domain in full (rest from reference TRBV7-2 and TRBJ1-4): GAGVSQSPSNKVTEKGKDVELRCDPISGHTALYWYRQSLGQGLEFLIYFQGNSAPDKSGLPSDRFSAERTGGSVSTLTIQRTQQEDSAVYLCASSLNIRARADEKLFFGSGTQLSVL.

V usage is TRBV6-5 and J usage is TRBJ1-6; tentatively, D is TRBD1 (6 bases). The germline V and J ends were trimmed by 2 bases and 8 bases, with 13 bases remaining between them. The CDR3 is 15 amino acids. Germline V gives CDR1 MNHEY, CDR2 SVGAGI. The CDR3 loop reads CASSYVTGSDSPLHF. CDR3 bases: TGTGCCAGCAGTTACGTCACAGGGTCGGATTCACCCCTCCACTTT.

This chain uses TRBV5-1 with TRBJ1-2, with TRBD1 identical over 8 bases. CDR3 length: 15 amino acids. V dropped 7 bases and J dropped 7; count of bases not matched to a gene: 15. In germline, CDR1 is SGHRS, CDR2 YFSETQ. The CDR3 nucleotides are TGCGCCAGCCGTAAAGGACAGGGTGGGTTAGGTGGCTACACCTTC. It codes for CASRKGQGGLGGYTF.

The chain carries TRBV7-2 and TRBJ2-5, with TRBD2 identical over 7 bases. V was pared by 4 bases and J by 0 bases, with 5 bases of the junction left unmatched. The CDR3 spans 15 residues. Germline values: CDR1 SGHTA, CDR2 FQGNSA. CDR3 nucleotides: TGTGCCAGCAGCTCAGCCGGGACTAACCAAGAGACCCAGTACTTC. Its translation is CASSSAGTNQETQYF. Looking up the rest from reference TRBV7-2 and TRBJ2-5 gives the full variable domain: GAGVSQSPSNKVTEKGKDVELRCDPISGHTALYWYRQSLGQGLEFLIYFQGNSAPDKSGLPSDRFSAERTGGSVSTLTIQRTQQEDSAVYLCASSSAGTNQETQYFGPGTRLLVL.

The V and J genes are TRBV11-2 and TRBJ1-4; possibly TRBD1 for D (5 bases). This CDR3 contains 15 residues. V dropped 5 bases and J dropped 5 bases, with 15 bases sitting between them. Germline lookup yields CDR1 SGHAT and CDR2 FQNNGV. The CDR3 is CASSVFQGPNEKLFF. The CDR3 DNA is TGTGCCAGCAGCGTATTTCAGGGCCCAAATGAAAAACTGTTTTTT. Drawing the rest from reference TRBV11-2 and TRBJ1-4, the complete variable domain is EAGVAQSPRYKIIEKRQSVAFWCNPISGHATLYWYQQILGQGPKLLIQFQNNGVVDDSQLPKDRFSAERLKGVDSTLKIQPAKLEDSAVYLCASSVFQGPNEKLFFGSGTQLSVL.

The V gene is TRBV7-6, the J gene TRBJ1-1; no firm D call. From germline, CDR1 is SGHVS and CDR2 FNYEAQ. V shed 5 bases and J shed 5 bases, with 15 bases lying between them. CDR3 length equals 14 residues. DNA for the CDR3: TGTGCCAGCAGCCCTAGGCCGGAGAGGACTGAAGCTTTCTTT. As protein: CASSPRPERTEAFF.

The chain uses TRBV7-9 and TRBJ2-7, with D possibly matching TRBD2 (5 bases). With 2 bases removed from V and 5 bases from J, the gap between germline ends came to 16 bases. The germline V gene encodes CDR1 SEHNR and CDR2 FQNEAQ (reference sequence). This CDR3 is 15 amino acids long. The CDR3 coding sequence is TGTGCCAGCAGCTTATTCGGTGACGGGAAGAACGAGCAGTACTTC. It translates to CASSLFGDGKNEQYF.

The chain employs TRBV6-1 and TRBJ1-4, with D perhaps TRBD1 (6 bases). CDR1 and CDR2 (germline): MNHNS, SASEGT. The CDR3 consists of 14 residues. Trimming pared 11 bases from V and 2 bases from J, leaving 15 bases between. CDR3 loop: CASEGGQTNEKLFF. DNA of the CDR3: TGTGCCTCGGAGGGGGGTCAGACTAATGAAAAACTGTTTTTT.